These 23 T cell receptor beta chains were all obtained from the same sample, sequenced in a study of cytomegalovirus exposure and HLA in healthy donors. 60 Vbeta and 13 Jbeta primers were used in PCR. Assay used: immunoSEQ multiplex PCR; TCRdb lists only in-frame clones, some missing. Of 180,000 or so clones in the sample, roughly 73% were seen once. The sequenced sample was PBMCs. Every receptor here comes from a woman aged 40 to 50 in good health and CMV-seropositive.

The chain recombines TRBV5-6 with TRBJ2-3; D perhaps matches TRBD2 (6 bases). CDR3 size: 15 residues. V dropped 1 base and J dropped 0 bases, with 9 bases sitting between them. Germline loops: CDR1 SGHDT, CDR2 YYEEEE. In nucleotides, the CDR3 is TGTGCCAGCAGCTTGTTAGCGGCTAGCACAGATACGCAGTATTTT. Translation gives CASSLLAASTDTQYF. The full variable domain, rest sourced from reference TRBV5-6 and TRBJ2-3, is DAGVTQSPTHLIKTRGQQVTLRCSPKSGHDTVSWYQQALGQGPQFIFQYYEEEERQRGNFPDRFSGHQFPNYSSELNVNALLLGDSALYLCASSLLAASTDTQYFGPGTRLTVL.

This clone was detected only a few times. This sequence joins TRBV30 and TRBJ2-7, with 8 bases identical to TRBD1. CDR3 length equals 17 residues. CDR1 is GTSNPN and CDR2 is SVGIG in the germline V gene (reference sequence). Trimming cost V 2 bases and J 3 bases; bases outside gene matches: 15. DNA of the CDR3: TGTGCCTGGAGTCGTACCCCATGGACAGGGACAGACTACGAGCAGTACTTC. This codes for CAWSRTPWTGTDYEQYF.

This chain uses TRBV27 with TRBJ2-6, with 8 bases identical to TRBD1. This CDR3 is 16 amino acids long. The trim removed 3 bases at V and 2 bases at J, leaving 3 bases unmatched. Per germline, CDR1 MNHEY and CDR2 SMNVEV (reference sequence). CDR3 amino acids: CASSFSDRAGANVLTF. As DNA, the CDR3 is TGTGCCAGCAGTTTTTCGGACAGGGCTGGGGCCAACGTCCTGACTTTC.

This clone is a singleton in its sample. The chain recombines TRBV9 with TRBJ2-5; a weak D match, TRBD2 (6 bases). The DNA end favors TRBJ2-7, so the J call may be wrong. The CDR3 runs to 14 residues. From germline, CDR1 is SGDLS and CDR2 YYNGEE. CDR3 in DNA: TGTGCCAGCAGCGTAGCTGAGGCGGGGTACGAGCAGTACTTC. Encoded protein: CASSVAEAGYEQYF.

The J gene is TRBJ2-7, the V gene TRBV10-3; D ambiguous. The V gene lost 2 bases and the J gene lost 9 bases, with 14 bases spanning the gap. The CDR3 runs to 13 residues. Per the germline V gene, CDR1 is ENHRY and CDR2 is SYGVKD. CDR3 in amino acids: CAISEREVSGQYF. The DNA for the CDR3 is TGTGCCATCAGTGAGCGCGAGGTATCGGGGCAGTACTTC.

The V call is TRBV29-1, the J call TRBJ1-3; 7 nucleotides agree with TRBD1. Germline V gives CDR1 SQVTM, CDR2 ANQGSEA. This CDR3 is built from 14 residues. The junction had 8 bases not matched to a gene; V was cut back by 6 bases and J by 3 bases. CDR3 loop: CSVSQGQGGNTIYF. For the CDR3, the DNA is TGCAGCGTGTCACAGGGGCAAGGTGGAAACACCATATATTTT.

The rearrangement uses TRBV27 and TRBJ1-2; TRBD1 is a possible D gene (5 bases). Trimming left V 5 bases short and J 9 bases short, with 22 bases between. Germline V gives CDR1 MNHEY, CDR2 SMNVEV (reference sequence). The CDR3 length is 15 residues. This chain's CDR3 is CASSTYPLRQTSYTF. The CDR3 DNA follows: TGTGCCAGCAGTACCTACCCCCTTAGACAGACCAGCTACACCTTC.

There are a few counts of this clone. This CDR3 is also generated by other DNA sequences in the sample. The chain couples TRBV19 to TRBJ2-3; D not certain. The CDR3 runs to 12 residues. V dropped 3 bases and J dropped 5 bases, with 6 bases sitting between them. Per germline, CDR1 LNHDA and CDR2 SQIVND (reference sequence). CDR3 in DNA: TGTGCCAGTAGTATCAGAGGAGATACGCAGTATTTT. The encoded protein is CASSIRGDTQYF.

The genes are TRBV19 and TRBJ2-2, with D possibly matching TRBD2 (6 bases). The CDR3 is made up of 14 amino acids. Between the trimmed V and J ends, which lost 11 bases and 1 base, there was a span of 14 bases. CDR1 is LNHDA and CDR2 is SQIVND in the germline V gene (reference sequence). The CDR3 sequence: CASQEEGNTGELFF. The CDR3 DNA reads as TGTGCCTCTCAGGAGGAGGGGAACACCGGGGAGCTGTTTTTT.

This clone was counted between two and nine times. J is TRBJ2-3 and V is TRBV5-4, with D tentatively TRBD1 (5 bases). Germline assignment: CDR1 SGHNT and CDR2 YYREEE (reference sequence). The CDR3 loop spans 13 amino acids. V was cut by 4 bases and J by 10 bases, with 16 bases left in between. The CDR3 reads CASSTSSLGAQYF. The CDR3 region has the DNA TGTGCCAGCAGCACCTCCTCTCTAGGGGCGCAGTATTTT. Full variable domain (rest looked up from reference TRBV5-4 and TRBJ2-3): ETGVTQSPTHLIKTRGQQVTLRCSSQSGHNTVSWYQQALGQGPQFIFQYYREEENGRGNFPPRFSGLQFPNYSSELNVNALELDDSALYLCASSTSSLGAQYFGPGTRLTVL.

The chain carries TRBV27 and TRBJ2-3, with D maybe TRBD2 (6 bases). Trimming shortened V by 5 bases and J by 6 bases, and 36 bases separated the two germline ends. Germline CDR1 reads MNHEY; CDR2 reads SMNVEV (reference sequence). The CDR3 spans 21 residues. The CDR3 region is CASSTPSGGKEGARSADTQYF. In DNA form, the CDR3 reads TGTGCCAGCAGTACCCCGAGTGGGGGTAAGGAGGGAGCGCGGAGCGCGGATACGCAGTATTTT.

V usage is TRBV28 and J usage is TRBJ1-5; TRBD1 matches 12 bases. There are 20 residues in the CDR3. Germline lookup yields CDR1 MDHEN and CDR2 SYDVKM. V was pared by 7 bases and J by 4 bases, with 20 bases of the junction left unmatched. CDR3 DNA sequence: TGTGCCAGCACTCCGGGACAGGGGGCGAAAAATAGCTTGCGGAATCAGCCCCAGCATTTT. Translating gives CASTPGQGAKNSLRNQPQHF.

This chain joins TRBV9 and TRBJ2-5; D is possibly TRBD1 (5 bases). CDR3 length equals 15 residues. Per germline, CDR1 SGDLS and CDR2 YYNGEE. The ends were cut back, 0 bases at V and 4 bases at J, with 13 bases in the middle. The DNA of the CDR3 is TGTGCCAGCAGCGTAGGTAGGGGCTTGACAGAGACCCAGTACTTC. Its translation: CASSVGRGLTETQYF.

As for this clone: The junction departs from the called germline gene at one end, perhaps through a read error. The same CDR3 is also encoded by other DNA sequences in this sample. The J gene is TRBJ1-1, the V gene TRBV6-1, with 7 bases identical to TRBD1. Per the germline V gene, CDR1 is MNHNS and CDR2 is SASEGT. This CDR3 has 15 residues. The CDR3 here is CASSQRDSGNTEAFF. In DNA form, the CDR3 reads TGTGCCAGCAGTCAACGGGACAGTGGGAACACTGAAGCGTTCTTT.

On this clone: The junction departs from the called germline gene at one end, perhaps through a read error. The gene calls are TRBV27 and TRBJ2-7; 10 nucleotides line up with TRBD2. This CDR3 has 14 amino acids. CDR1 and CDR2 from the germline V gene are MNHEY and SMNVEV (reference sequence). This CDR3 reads CASTSGSYPFEQYF. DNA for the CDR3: TGTGCCAGCACTAGCGGGAGTTACCCTTTCGAGCAGTATTTC.

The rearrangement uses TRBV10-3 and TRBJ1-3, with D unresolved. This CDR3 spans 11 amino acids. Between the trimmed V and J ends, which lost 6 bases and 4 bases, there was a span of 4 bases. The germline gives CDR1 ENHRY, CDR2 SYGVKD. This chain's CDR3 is CAISQGNTIYF. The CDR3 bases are TGTGCCATCAGCCAGGGAAACACCATATATTTT.

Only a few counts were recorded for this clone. Here the CDR3 DNA reads TGTGCCAGCAGCGTAGGACAGAGCGAGACGCAGTATTTT. Translated, it gives CASSVGQSETQYF. This rearrangement joins TRBV9 to TRBJ2-3; TRBD1 is a possible D gene (5 bases). Germline lookup yields CDR1 SGDLS and CDR2 YYNGEE. The CDR3 is 13 residues long. V gave up 0 bases and J gave up 9 bases, with 11 bases separating them.

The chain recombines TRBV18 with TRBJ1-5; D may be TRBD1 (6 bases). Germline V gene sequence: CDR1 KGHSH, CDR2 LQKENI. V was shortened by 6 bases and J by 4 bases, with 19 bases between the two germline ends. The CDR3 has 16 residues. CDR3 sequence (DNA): TGTGCCAGCTCCCCCACAGGGCGTTTGATAAATCAGCCCCAGCATTTT. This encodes CASSPTGRLINQPQHF.

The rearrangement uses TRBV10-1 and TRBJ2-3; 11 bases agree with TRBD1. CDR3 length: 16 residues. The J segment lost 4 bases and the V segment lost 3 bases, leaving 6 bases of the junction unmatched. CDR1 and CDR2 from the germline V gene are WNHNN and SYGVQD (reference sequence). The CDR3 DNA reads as TGCGCCAGCAGTGAACGGACAGGGGGCGATGCAGATACGCAGTATTTT. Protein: CASSERTGGDADTQYF.

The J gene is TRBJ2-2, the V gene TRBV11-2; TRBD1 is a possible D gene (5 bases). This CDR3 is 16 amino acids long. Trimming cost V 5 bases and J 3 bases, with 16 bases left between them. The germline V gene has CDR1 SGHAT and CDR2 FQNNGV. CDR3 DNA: TGTGCCAGCAGCGAAATTTACAGGTTACACACCGGGGAGCTGTTTTTT. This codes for CASSEIYRLHTGELFF.

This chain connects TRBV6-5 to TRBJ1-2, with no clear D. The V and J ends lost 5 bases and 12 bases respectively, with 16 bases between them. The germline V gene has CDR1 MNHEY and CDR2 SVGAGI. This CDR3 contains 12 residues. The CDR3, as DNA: TGTGCCAGCAGTCCAGAGGGCGCATCGAACACCTTC. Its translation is CASSPEGASNTF.

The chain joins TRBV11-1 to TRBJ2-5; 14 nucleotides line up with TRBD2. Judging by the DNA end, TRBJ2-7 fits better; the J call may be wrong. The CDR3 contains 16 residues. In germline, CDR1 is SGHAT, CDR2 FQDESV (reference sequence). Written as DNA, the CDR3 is TGTGCCAGCAGCCCGGGACTAGCGGGAGCATTGAGCGAGCAGTACTTC. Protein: CASSPGLAGALSEQYF.

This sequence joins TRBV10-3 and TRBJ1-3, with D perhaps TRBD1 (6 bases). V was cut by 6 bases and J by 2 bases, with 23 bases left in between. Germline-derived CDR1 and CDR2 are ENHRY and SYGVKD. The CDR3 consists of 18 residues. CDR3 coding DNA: TGTGCCATCAGCGCCGGGACCGGGGGGGGGCTGACTGGAAACACCATATATTTT. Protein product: CAISAGTGGGLTGNTIYF.